These 26 T cell receptor beta chains were all obtained from the same sample, sequenced in a study of PD-1 blockade in mismatch repair-deficient tumors. Assay: immunoSEQ multiplex PCR; the TCRdb copy retains only in-frame clones and omits some. This table holds 15,000 or so clones, 70% to 85% found once. This specimen was PBMCs, taken about 15 weeks after starting pembrolizumab. These receptors came from an adult with mismatch repair-deficient cancer.

CDR3 coding DNA: TGTGCCAGCTCACCAAGCAGGGGGCGAAAGAATGAGCAGTTCTTC. Its translation: CASSPSRGRKNEQFF. J is TRBJ2-1 and V is TRBV18, with TRBD1 matching over 8 bases. The trim removed 2 bases at V and 7 bases at J, leaving 7 bases unmatched. The CDR3 is 15 amino acids. Germline CDR1 and CDR2: KGHSH and LQKENI.

This clone showed up just a few times. The chain uses TRBV5-5 and TRBJ2-7, with a possible D match to TRBD1 (6 bases). Germline CDR1 reads SGHKS; CDR2 reads YYEKEE (reference sequence). Between the trimmed V and J ends, which lost 4 bases and 2 bases, there was a span of 10 bases. CDR3 length equals 13 residues. CDR3 nucleotides: TGTGCCAGCAGCCTACAGGGTGCCTACGAGCAGTACTTC. This sequence encodes CASSLQGAYEQYF.

This clone was detected only once. The DNA of the CDR3 is TGTGCCAGCAGAAGACTCCCGAACACTGAAGCTTTCTTT. Protein: CASRRLPNTEAFF. The chain is built from TRBV6-5 and TRBJ1-1; D not certain. CDR1 is MNHEY and CDR2 is SVGAGI in the germline V gene. V was shortened by 6 bases and J by 1 base, with 9 bases between the two germline ends. The CDR3 totals 13 residues.

CDR3 sequence (DNA): TGTGCCAGCAGTCCGGTTGGAGCGGGAGTGATCACAGATACGCAGTATTTT. Protein product: CASSPVGAGVITDTQYF. V is TRBV27 and J is TRBJ2-3, with 8 bases lining up with TRBD2. The trim removed 5 bases at V and 2 bases at J, leaving 12 bases unmatched. This CDR3 has 17 residues. Germline values: CDR1 MNHEY, CDR2 SMNVEV (reference sequence).

This sequence joins TRBV7-9 and TRBJ1-3; TRBD1 matches at 8 bases. The germline V gene encodes CDR1 SEHNR and CDR2 FQNEAQ (reference sequence). There are 15 residues in the CDR3. The ends lost 3 bases at V and 1 base at J; junction bases unmatched: 2. The CDR3 loop is CASSFQGASGNTIYF. Here the CDR3 DNA reads TGTGCCAGCAGCTTCCAGGGGGCGTCTGGAAACACCATATATTTT.

The genes are TRBV5-6 and TRBJ2-5; a possible D gene is TRBD1 (6 bases). CDR3 length: 13 residues. CDR1 and CDR2 (germline): SGHDT, YYEEEE. The V gene lost 1 base and the J gene lost 13 bases, with 17 bases spanning the gap. The CDR3 here is CASSLIGVRRGYF. The CDR3 nucleotides are TGTGCCAGCAGCTTGATCGGCGTTCGCAGGGGGTACTTC.

This sequence joins TRBV6-5 and TRBJ2-6; D not resolved. The germline gives CDR1 MNHEY, CDR2 SVGAGI. There are 15 residues in the CDR3. Between the trimmed V and J ends, which lost 7 bases and 0 bases, there was a span of 10 bases. The CDR3 is CASKSLNSGANVLTF. CDR3 coding DNA: TGTGCCAGCAAGTCCCTAAACTCTGGGGCCAACGTCCTGACTTTC.

The chain uses TRBV27 and TRBJ2-5; TRBD2 matches at 8 bases. The CDR3 contains 15 residues. Germline-derived CDR1 and CDR2 are MNHEY and SMNVEV (reference sequence). J lost 2 bases, V lost 0 bases, and 2 bases had no gene match. The CDR3 region has the DNA TGTGCCAGCAGTTTATCAGCGGGAGAGCAAGAGACCCAGTACTTC. Its protein product is CASSLSAGEQETQYF.

The chain uses TRBV28 and TRBJ2-5; TRBD2 matches at 11 bases. The CDR3 sequence is 13 residues long. Germline-derived CDR1 and CDR2 are MDHEN and SYDVKM. Germline trimming cut 7 bases from V and 5 bases from J; bases unmatched to any gene: 3. CDR3 bases: TGTGCCAGCATGACTAGCGGGACGGAGACCCAGTACTTC. This gives the protein CASMTSGTETQYF.

J is TRBJ1-6 and V is TRBV19; 9 bases agree with TRBD1. From germline, CDR1 is LNHDA and CDR2 SQIVND (reference sequence). With 9 bases clipped from V and 8 bases from J, the junction kept 11 bases outside the gene matches. This CDR3 spans 15 amino acids. CDR3 loop: CASRPRTGADSPLHF. CDR3 nucleotides: TGTGCCAGCAGACCAAGGACAGGGGCGGATTCACCCCTCCACTTT.

This sequence joins TRBV6-6 and TRBJ1-4, with D possibly being TRBD1 (5 bases). V lost 6 bases and J 0 bases, leaving 14 bases between the germline ends. Germline CDR1 and CDR2: MNHNY and SVGAGI (reference sequence). The CDR3 covers 16 residues. The CDR3: CASRQGTFPTNEKLFF. The CDR3 coding sequence is TGTGCCAGCAGGCAAGGGACTTTTCCAACTAATGAAAAACTGTTTTTT.

The chain has TRBV12-5 and TRBJ2-5; TRBD2 might be the D (5 bases). V was pared by 1 base and J by 6 bases, with 12 bases between. The length of the CDR3 is 14 residues. Germline CDR1 LGHNT, CDR2 FRNRAP. The CDR3 coding sequence is TGTGCTAGTGGTTTGGGGACTGATCGGCAGACCCAGTACTTC. Its protein product is CASGLGTDRQTQYF.

The rearrangement links TRBV2 to TRBJ1-2; TRBD1 is a possible D gene (6 bases). The length of the CDR3 is 14 residues. Germline values: CDR1 SNHLY, CDR2 FYNNEI. V was shortened by 6 bases and J by 1 base, with 12 bases between the two germline ends. CDR3 DNA sequence: TGTGCCAGCAGCCAGGACAGCCTTAACTATGGCTACACCTTC. It encodes CASSQDSLNYGYTF.

This clone was counted a few times. The V call is TRBV4-1, the J call TRBJ2-7; 10 positions agree with TRBD2. This CDR3 comprises 19 residues. Germline-derived CDR1 and CDR2 are MGHRA and YSYEKL. The ends lost 0 bases at V and 6 bases at J; junction bases unmatched: 17. In nucleotides, the CDR3 is TGCGCCAGCAGCCAAGACGGTTGGACGCGTGCTAGCGGGAGCGCCGAGCAGTACTTC. As protein: CASSQDGWTRASGSAEQYF.

The count of this clone is one. CDR3 protein: CASSFSTGENTEAFF. CDR3 coding DNA: TGTGCCAGCAGCTTTTCGACAGGAGAGAACACTGAAGCTTTCTTT. V usage is TRBV5-6 and J usage is TRBJ1-1; a weak D match, TRBD1 (6 bases). In germline, CDR1 is SGHDT, CDR2 YYEEEE. This CDR3 spans 15 amino acids. V was shortened by 2 bases and J by 1 base, with 12 bases between the two germline ends.

In the case of this clone: At one end the junction does not follow the germline gene, possibly because of a read error. This sequence joins TRBV7-7 and TRBJ2-5, with no clear D. There are 13 residues in the CDR3. CDR1 and CDR2 from the germline V gene are SSHAT and FNYEAQ (reference sequence). The CDR3 coding sequence is TGTGCTAGCAGCTTGGGCTTTCAAGAGACCCAGTACTTC. Its protein product is CASSLGFQETQYF. The whole variable domain, filled in from reference TRBV7-7 and TRBJ2-5, reads GAGVSQSPRYKVTKRGQDVTLRCDPISSHATLYWYQQALGQGPEFLTYFNYEAQPDKSGLPSDRFSAERPEGSISTLTIQRTEQRDSAMYRCASSLGFQETQYFGPGTRLLVL.

V usage is TRBV5-1 and J usage is TRBJ1-5; D unresolved. The CDR3 runs 13 residues. The germline V gene encodes CDR1 SGHRS and CDR2 YFSETQ. The ends were cut back, 1 base at V and 0 bases at J, with 2 bases in the middle. Here the CDR3 reads CASSLRSNQPQHF. The CDR3 nucleotides read TGCGCCAGCAGCTTGCGTAGCAATCAGCCCCAGCATTTT.

The chain combines TRBV5-1 with TRBJ2-5, with TRBD2 matching over 8 bases. With 2 bases clipped from V and 2 bases from J, the junction kept 5 bases outside the gene matches. In germline, CDR1 is SGHRS, CDR2 YFSETQ. The CDR3 has 15 amino acids. For the CDR3, the DNA is TGCGCCAGCAGCTTAGAAGGCGGGAGGCAAGAGACCCAGTACTTC. Its protein product is CASSLEGGRQETQYF.

The chain joins TRBV30 to TRBJ2-7, with a possible D match to TRBD2 (5 bases). In germline, CDR1 is GTSNPN, CDR2 SVGIG (reference sequence). The V end lost 8 bases, the J end lost 7 bases, and 24 bases lay between the germline ends. This CDR3 is 14 amino acids long. In DNA form, the CDR3 reads TGTGCCCGTAAGACTGGAGCGGTTACGGGAGAGCAGTACTTC. Protein sequence: CARKTGAVTGEQYF.

Worth noting for this clone: At one end, the junction sequence differs from germline, possibly due to a read error. Distinct nucleotide sequences in the sample also encode this CDR3. The genes are TRBV5-1 and TRBJ1-6, with D possibly matching TRBD1 (6 bases). The germline CDR1 and CDR2 sequences are SGHRS and YFSETQ. CDR3 length equals 14 residues. The CDR3 sequence: CASSLGGGDSPLHF. CDR3 sequence (DNA): TGCGCTAGCAGCTTAGGAGGGGGGGATTCACCCCTCCACTTT.

The V and J genes are TRBV15 and TRBJ2-3; TRBD2 matches 8 bases. Germline V lookup: CDR1 LNHNV, CDR2 YYDKDF (reference sequence). V lost 4 bases, J lost 3 bases, and 6 bases stayed unmatched. The CDR3 runs to 15 residues. In DNA form, the CDR3 reads TGTGCCACCAGCAAAAGGACTAGCAGTACAGATACGCAGTATTTT. It specifies CATSKRTSSTDTQYF.

The chain couples TRBV6-5 to TRBJ2-1; D not resolved. Germline-derived CDR1 and CDR2 are MNHEY and SVGAGI. The CDR3 runs 14 residues. Trimming took off 7 bases at V and 3 bases at J, with 13 bases between the two ends. CDR3 protein: CASTPLSGYNEQFF. The CDR3, as DNA: TGTGCCAGCACTCCTTTATCGGGCTACAATGAGCAGTTCTTC.

This chain connects TRBV9 to TRBJ2-3, with 10 bases fitting TRBD2. The CDR3 spans 17 residues. The V gene's germline CDR1 is SGDLS and CDR2 YYNGEE. The trim removed 4 bases at V and 3 bases at J, leaving 11 bases unmatched. This chain's CDR3 is CASSTEGLAGVTDTQYF. CDR3 bases: TGTGCCAGCAGCACCGAAGGGCTAGCGGGAGTAACAGATACGCAGTATTTT.

For this clone: The same CDR3 can be traced to other DNA sequences in this sample. The gene calls are TRBV7-3 and TRBJ2-1, with 7 nucleotides matching TRBD1. J gave up 4 bases and V 5 bases, and 2 bases lay outside the gene matches. Germline V CDR1 and CDR2: SGHTA, FQGTGA. This CDR3 contains 13 residues. The CDR3 region is CASSLTGYNEQFF. The CDR3 coding sequence is TGTGCCAGCAGCCTGACAGGGTACAATGAGCAGTTCTTC.

V and J are TRBV28 and TRBJ1-3, with D perhaps TRBD1 (6 bases). Trimming stripped 6 bases from V and 4 bases from J, with 13 bases between. Germline V gives CDR1 MDHEN, CDR2 SYDVKM. The CDR3 extends over 14 amino acids. In DNA, the CDR3 is TGTGCCAGCAGATCAGGGGCCGCCGGAAACACCATATATTTT. Amino acid sequence: CASRSGAAGNTIYF.

This clone came up once. The J gene is TRBJ2-1, the V gene TRBV10-1; tentatively, D is TRBD2 (6 bases). The V end was cut by 2 bases, the J end by 3 bases, with 8 bases between. This CDR3 is built from 14 residues. Germline CDR1 is WNHNN and CDR2 is SYGVQD (reference sequence). The CDR3 sequence: CASSESSGYNEQFF. The CDR3 coding sequence is TGCGCCAGCAGTGAGAGTAGCGGCTACAATGAGCAGTTCTTC.